The rows below give T cell receptor beta chains drawn from one sample of a study of cytomegalovirus exposure and HLA in healthy donors. The method was immunoSEQ multiplex PCR; TCRdb's version includes in-frame clones alone and lacks a portion of them. Seen here are roughly 120,000 clones, about 80% observed once, and the top ten hold around 2.9%. Sequenced input: PBMCs. The receptor source for this set is a woman aged 55-69 years in good health and CMV-seropositive. Each CDR3 is given with its conserved first and last residue. A D gene is named only where the DNA matches it firmly. Some rows have no size entry. The others give once, few or many, or a class for an expanded clone.

j_call,clone_size,v_call,d_call,cdr3_nt,cdr3_aa
TRBJ2-7,.,TRBV28,TRBD2,TGTGCCAGCAGTATGGGAGGGGAATCAACCGGGGAGCAGTACTTC,CASSMGGESTGEQYF
TRBJ2-1,.,TRBV18,TRBD1,TGTGCCAGCTCACCACGGCAAGCTACAGGGGAAGGTCGAGGGAGACTTACCTACAATGAGCAGTTCTTC,CASSPRQATGEGRGRLTYNEQFF
TRBJ2-2,.,TRBV6-1,.,TGTGCCAGCAGTGAGTGGGCAAGAGTTTCCGGGGAGCTGTTTTTT,CASSEWARVSGELFF
TRBJ2-2,.,TRBV12-2,.,TGTGCAAGTCGCTTAGCGTTTCTTGCGGGAGGGCCGGATACCGGGGAGCTGTTTTTT,CASRLAFLAGGPDTGELFF
TRBJ2-7,.,TRBV9,TRBD1,TGTGCCAGCAGCGAGGCCGGGACAGGGTCCGACGAGCAGTACTTC,CASSEAGTGSDEQYF
TRBJ1-6,.,TRBV5-1,TRBD1,TGCGCCAGCAGTGCAGGGGGCCTCGTCGGGGATTCACCCCTCCACTTT,CASSAGGLVGDSPLHF
TRBJ2-1,few,TRBV11-2,.,TGTGCCAGCAGCTCAAGAGAGGACAATGAGCAGTTCTTC,CASSSREDNEQFF
TRBJ2-7,.,TRBV5-1,TRBD1,TGCGCCAGCAGCTCCGACAGGGGCGGACCTACGGGTATTGAGCAGTACTTC,CASSSDRGGPTGIEQYF
TRBJ2-3,.,TRBV10-2,TRBD2,TGCGCCAGCAGTCCCGATCCCCGGACTAGCGGGAGTAGCACAGATACGCAGTATTTT,CASSPDPRTSGSSTDTQYF
TRBJ2-4,.,TRBV5-6,TRBD2,TGTGCCAGCAGCTTGGCGGGACTAGCGGGGGGCGAAGCCAAAAACATTCAGTACTTC,CASSLAGLAGGEAKNIQYF
TRBJ2-5,.,TRBV7-9,.,TGTTCCAGCAGCCGACGTGATACAGGGAAAGGGGAAGAGACCCAGTACTTC,CSSSRRDTGKGEETQYF
TRBJ2-7,.,TRBV11-2,.,TGTGCCAGCAGCTTAGAGGAGGGGGCGAACAAAAATTACGAGCAGTACTTC,CASSLEEGANKNYEQYF
TRBJ2-2,.,TRBV5-1,.,TGCGCCAGCAGCTTGGAGCAACGCGCGAACACCGGGGAGCTGTTTTTT,CASSLEQRANTGELFF
TRBJ2-3,.,TRBV18,TRBD2,TGTGCCAGCTCACCACGCCCGGGACTAGAACAAACAGATACGCAGTATTTT,CASSPRPGLEQTDTQYF
TRBJ1-1,.,TRBV6-1,.,TGTGCCAGCAGTGAAGGGGGGCGGGAGGAAGCTTTCTTT,CASSEGGREEAFF
TRBJ2-7,.,TRBV11-2,.,TGTGCCAGCAGCCCCACGGTTGCCTACGAGCAGTACTTC,CASSPTVAYEQYF
TRBJ1-2,.,TRBV19,TRBD1,TGTGCCAGTAGTATAGTAGGGACAGGCTACTATGGCTACACCTTC,CASSIVGTGYYGYTF
TRBJ1-2,once,TRBV19,TRBD1,TGTGCCAGTAGTCAAAGTTCGGGGACAGCGATATATGGCTACACCTTC,CASSQSSGTAIYGYTF
TRBJ1-3,.,TRBV9,.,TGTGCCAGCAGCGTAGAAGGAGCTTCTGGAAACACCATATATTTT,CASSVEGASGNTIYF
TRBJ1-2,few,TRBV7-9,TRBD1,TGTGCCAGCAGCCTCGGGACAGGGACGGTCAATGGCTACACCTTC,CASSLGTGTVNGYTF
TRBJ2-1,.,TRBV6-5,.,TGTGCCAGCAGGTTCAGGGAAGTAGTTTACAATGAGCAGTTCTTC,CASRFREVVYNEQFF
TRBJ2-5,.,TRBV7-2,TRBD2,TGTGCCAGCAGCTTAGGGCCCCACGGGAGGGAGACCCAGTACTTC,CASSLGPHGRETQYF
TRBJ1-2,.,TRBV10-3,.,TGTGCCATCAGTGACTCGCCAGGTAGCTATGGCTACACCTTC,CAISDSPGSYGYTF
TRBJ1-5,.,TRBV4-2,.,TGTGCCAGCAGCCAAGATTTCAGGGGCTATAGCAATCAGCCCCAGCATTTT,CASSQDFRGYSNQPQHF
TRBJ2-1,.,TRBV11-1,TRBD2,TGTGCCAGCAGCTCGGGGACTAGCGGGACCTACAATGAGCAGTTCTTC,CASSSGTSGTYNEQFF
TRBJ1-3,few,TRBV7-9,TRBD1,TGTGCCAGCAGCTTAAAACGACCGAGACAGGGGTCTGGAAACACCATATATTTT,CASSLKRPRQGSGNTIYF
TRBJ2-2,.,TRBV5-1,TRBD1,TGCGCCAGCAGCTTCCGGGACAGGGTGGGGTCCGGGGAGCTGTTTTTT,CASSFRDRVGSGELFF
TRBJ1-3,.,TRBV6-5,.,TGTGCCAGCAGTTTGATGGGGCTTGGAAACACCATATATTTT,CASSLMGLGNTIYF
TRBJ2-2,.,TRBV7-3,.,TGTGCCAGCAGCTCCATAGTAGGCGGCGGGGAGCTGTTTTTT,CASSSIVGGGELFF
TRBJ2-7,.,TRBV9,TRBD2,TGTGCCAGTAATAGCGGGATGGGCTACGAGCAGTACTTC,CASNSGMGYEQYF
TRBJ2-1,.,TRBV9,.,TGTGCCAGCAGCGTAGGAACGGGGACCTACAATGAGCAGTTCTTC,CASSVGTGTYNEQFF
TRBJ1-1,.,TRBV5-1,.,TGCGCCAGCAGCTTGGCCTTGACAGGAGCTAGGAACACTGAAGCTTTCTTT,CASSLALTGARNTEAFF
TRBJ2-3,.,TRBV5-6,TRBD2,TGTGCCAGCAGCTTGACTAGCGGTTACCAAGATACGCAGTATTTT,CASSLTSGYQDTQYF
TRBJ1-2,.,TRBV18,TRBD1,TGTGCCAGCTCACCCCAGGGGGATCGAGGCTACACCTTC,CASSPQGDRGYTF
TRBJ2-2,.,TRBV11-3,TRBD1,TGTGCCAGCAGCGCGGACAGGTTCAACACCGGGGAGCTGTTTTTT,CASSADRFNTGELFF
TRBJ2-7,once,TRBV7-9,.,TGTGCCAGCAGCTTCGGCGGGAACTACGAGCAGTACTTC,CASSFGGNYEQYF
TRBJ2-1,.,TRBV5-1,TRBD1,TGCGCCAGCAGCTTGGGCAGGGGGCACAATGAGCAGTTCTTC,CASSLGRGHNEQFF
TRBJ2-7,.,TRBV2,TRBD1,TGTGCCTCCGCCGGGACAGAGACCTACGAGCAGTACTTC,CASAGTETYEQYF
TRBJ2-3,.,TRBV7-9,.,TGTGCCAGCAGCAAGAGCGGACCGGAGCAGTATTTT,CASSKSGPEQYF
TRBJ2-3,once,TRBV6-1,.,TGTGCCAGCAGTGGTTTGCACCGTGTACGGGATACGCAGTATTTT,CASSGLHRVRDTQYF
TRBJ1-5,.,TRBV28,TRBD1,TGTGCCAGCAGCGGGACCGGGACAGGGGATCAGCCCCAGCATTTT,CASSGTGTGDQPQHF
TRBJ2-7,.,TRBV27,TRBD2,TGTGCCAGCAGCCTTTTACTGCCGGTTGGGACTAGCACTGTTTACGAGCAGTACTTC,CASSLLLPVGTSTVYEQYF
TRBJ2-6,.,TRBV18,.,TGTGCCAGCTCACAAGTCCACTTGTCTGGGGCCAACGTCCTGACTTTC,CASSQVHLSGANVLTF
TRBJ1-5,.,TRBV18,.,TGTGCCAGCTCACCACCGGGCAGAGTCAATCAGCCCCAGCATTTT,CASSPPGRVNQPQHF
TRBJ1-4,few,TRBV4-1,.,TGCGCCAGCAGCCAAGAAGCAGGGCATGAAAAACTGTTTTTT,CASSQEAGHEKLFF
TRBJ2-7,.,TRBV7-2,TRBD1,TGTGCCAGCAGCATAAGGACAGGGGACGAGCAGTACTTC,CASSIRTGDEQYF
TRBJ1-5,.,TRBV19,.,TGTGCCAGTAGTATTCTTCCGGGGTTAAATCAGCCCCAGCATTTT,CASSILPGLNQPQHF
TRBJ1-2,.,TRBV9,.,TGTGCCAGCAGCGAGACAACCCGGGAGTCTAACTATGGCTACACCTTC,CASSETTRESNYGYTF